Listed below are T cell receptor beta chains from one sample, sequenced in a study of blood T cell repertoires in COVID-19. Assay: immunoSEQ multiplex PCR; the TCRdb copy retains only in-frame clones and omits some. The table has under 200,000 clones, approximately 83% seen once. Sequenced input: peripheral blood. The origin of the receptors is a man aged 65 to 79 who had recovered from COVID-19. Both conserved end residues are part of each CDR3. The D gene is left open where the match is weak. Size is omitted from some rows. Given values are once, few, many or a class for expanded clones.

cdr3_aa cdr3_nt clone_size d_call j_call v_call
CSVEDRGGDTEAFF TGCAGCGTTGAAGATCGCGGCGGGGACACTGAAGCTTTCTTT NA NA TRBJ1-1 TRBV29-1
CASSRTGAGGYTF TGTGCCAGCAGTAGGACAGGGGCGGGTGGCTACACCTTC NA TRBD1 TRBJ1-2 TRBV6-5
CASSDPVNTEAFF TGTGCCAGCAGTGATCCAGTAAACACTGAAGCTTTCTTT NA NA TRBJ1-1 TRBV25-1
CASSGLAGGPHEQFF TGTGCCAGCAGTGGTTTAGCGGGAGGGCCTCATGAGCAGTTCTTC NA TRBD2 TRBJ2-1 TRBV2
CASSPGQGQPQHF TGTGCCAGCAGCCCCGGACAGGGTCAGCCCCAGCATTTT NA TRBD1 TRBJ1-5 TRBV7-2
CASKGTSATYEQYF TGCGCCAGCAAAGGGACTAGCGCAACCTACGAGCAGTACTTC NA TRBD2 TRBJ2-7 TRBV10-2
CASNLGQARAHEQYF TGTGCCAGTAATTTGGGACAGGCCCGGGCCCACGAGCAGTACTTC NA TRBD1 TRBJ2-7 TRBV19
CSVGGGEQFF TGCAGCGTAGGCGGAGGCGAGCAGTTCTTC NA NA TRBJ2-1 TRBV29-1
CASSSPPGGYGYTF TGTGCCAGCAGCTCCCCCCCAGGGGGCTATGGCTACACCTTC NA TRBD1 TRBJ1-2 TRBV7-9
CASRPPYGQMNTEAFF TGTGCCAGCAGGCCACCCTACGGACAGATGAACACTGAAGCTTTCTTT NA NA TRBJ1-1 TRBV28
CASSRNRDRPDTQYF TGTGCCAGTAGTCGCAACAGGGATCGGCCAGATACGCAGTATTTT NA NA TRBJ2-3 TRBV19
CASSQTLAEKLFF TGTGCCAGCAGCCAAACATTAGCTGAAAAACTGTTTTTT NA NA TRBJ1-4 TRBV7-2
CASSLGTVGAFF TGTGCCAGCAGCTTGGGTACAGTAGGAGCTTTCTTT NA NA TRBJ1-1 TRBV11-2
CASSSGLAGGAYNEQFF TGTGCCAGCAGCTCAGGACTAGCGGGAGGCGCCTACAATGAGCAGTTCTTC NA TRBD2 TRBJ2-1 TRBV11-3
CASSPLTRSSYNEQFF TGTGCCAGCAGCCCACTTACGAGGAGCTCCTACAATGAGCAGTTCTTC many NA TRBJ2-1 TRBV6-6
CASSYSVAGGQPQHF TGTGCCAGCAGTTACTCAGTGGCAGGGGGTCAGCCCCAGCATTTT NA TRBD1 TRBJ1-5 TRBV6-5
CASSSDRGMGNEQFF TGTGCCAGCAGTTCGGACAGGGGGATGGGTAATGAGCAGTTCTTC few TRBD1 TRBJ2-1 TRBV27
CASSRDRAETQYF TGTGCCAGCAGTAGGGACAGGGCGGAGACCCAGTACTTC NA TRBD1 TRBJ2-5 TRBV12-3/TRBV12-4
CASSRGQGRETQYF TGTGCCAGCAGCCGCGGTCAGGGCCGCGAGACCCAGTACTTC NA NA TRBJ2-5 TRBV11-2
CASSEAIAGVGTQYF TGTGCCAGCAGTGAAGCCATAGCGGGAGTAGGGACCCAGTACTTC NA TRBD2 TRBJ2-5 TRBV6-1
CASGFGGSMETQYF TGCGCCAGCGGCTTCGGCGGGAGCATGGAGACCCAGTACTTC NA TRBD2 TRBJ2-5 TRBV10-2
CASRTVTNEKLFF TGTGCCAGCAGGACTGTAACTAATGAAAAACTGTTTTTT NA NA TRBJ1-4 TRBV3-1/TRBV3-2
CASSGGATNEKLFF TGCGCCAGCAGCGGAGGGGCTACTAATGAAAAACTGTTTTTT NA NA TRBJ1-4 TRBV5-1
CASSVAGNTEAFF TGTGCCAGCAGCGTAGCCGGGAACACTGAAGCTTTCTTT NA NA TRBJ1-1 TRBV9
CASTPGASEQFF TGTGCCAGCACACCTGGGGCTAGTGAGCAGTTCTTC NA NA TRBJ2-1 TRBV2
CASSLVGVADTEAFF TGTGCCAGCAGCTTAGTCGGGGTTGCGGACACTGAAGCTTTCTTT NA NA TRBJ1-1 TRBV7-2
CASSALQGDTEAFF TGCGCCAGCAGCGCACTGCAGGGGGACACTGAAGCTTTCTTT NA TRBD1 TRBJ1-1 TRBV5-1
CASSPSTSGSRGEQYF TGTGCCAGCAGCCCCTCCACTAGCGGGAGTAGGGGCGAGCAGTACTTC NA TRBD2 TRBJ2-7 TRBV3-1/TRBV3-2
CAINEGLAGVASTDTQYF TGTGCCATCAACGAGGGACTAGCGGGAGTCGCTAGCACAGATACGCAGTATTTT NA TRBD2 TRBJ2-3 TRBV10-3
CASHTGFPGELFF TGTGCCAGCCATACAGGGTTCCCCGGGGAGCTGTTTTTT NA NA TRBJ2-2 TRBV12-3/TRBV12-4
CASSGLAGAQKETQYF TGTGCCAGTAGTGGGCTAGCGGGAGCTCAGAAGGAGACCCAGTACTTC NA TRBD2 TRBJ2-5 TRBV19
CASSFQSGVSEQYF TGTGCCAGCAGCTTTCAGTCAGGGGTCTCCGAGCAGTACTTC NA NA TRBJ2-7 TRBV11-2
CASSYQGGYTF TGTGCCAGCAGTTACCAGGGCGGCTACACCTTC NA NA TRBJ1-2 TRBV6-6
CAWSSRETQYF TGTGCCTGGAGTAGTAGAGAGACCCAGTACTTC NA NA TRBJ2-5 TRBV30
CASSSGQGHTDTQYF TGTGCCAGCAGCTCGGGACAGGGGCACACAGATACGCAGTATTTT NA TRBD1 TRBJ2-3 TRBV7-9
CASSLELAGGTDTQYF TGTGCCAGCAGCTTGGAGCTAGCGGGGGGCACAGATACGCAGTATTTT NA TRBD2 TRBJ2-3 TRBV5-4
CASSVQGIADTQYF TGTGCCAGCAGCGTACAGGGGATCGCAGATACGCAGTATTTT NA NA TRBJ2-3 TRBV9
CASTQSGVDTQYF TGTGCCAGCACCCAGAGCGGGGTAGATACGCAGTATTTT NA TRBD2 TRBJ2-3 TRBV12-3/TRBV12-4